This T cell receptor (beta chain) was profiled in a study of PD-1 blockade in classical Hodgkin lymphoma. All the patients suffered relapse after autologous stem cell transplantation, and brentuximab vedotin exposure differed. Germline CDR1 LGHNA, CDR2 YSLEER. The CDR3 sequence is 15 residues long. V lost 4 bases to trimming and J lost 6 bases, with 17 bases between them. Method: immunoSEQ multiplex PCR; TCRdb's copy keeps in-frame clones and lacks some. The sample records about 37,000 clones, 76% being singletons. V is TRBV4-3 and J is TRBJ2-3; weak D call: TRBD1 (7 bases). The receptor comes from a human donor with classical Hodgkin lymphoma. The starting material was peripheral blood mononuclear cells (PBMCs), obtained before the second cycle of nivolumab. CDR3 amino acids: CASSRLGGGGDTQYF. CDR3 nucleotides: TGCGCCAGCAGCCGGCTTGGAGGGGGCGGCGATACGCAGTATTTT.